The 18 T cell receptor beta chains listed next were all sequenced from one sample in a study of blood T cell repertoires in COVID-19. TCRdb's table, derived via immunoSEQ multiplex PCR, lists solely in-frame clones and lacks some. Counted here are roughly 180,000 clones, approximately 80% occurring once; the ten biggest clones make up 11%. The specimen sequenced was PBMCs or T cells enriched from blood (not recorded which). These receptors were obtained from a man aged 50-59 years who had recovered from COVID-19.

The chain employs TRBV28 and TRBJ1-1, with 10 bases fitting TRBD1. CDR1 and CDR2 from the germline V gene are MDHEN and SYDVKM. V gave up 9 bases and J gave up 2 bases; unmatched junction bases: 3. The CDR3 extends over 13 amino acids. The CDR3 sequence is CASSTGGNTEAFF. The CDR3 coding sequence is TGTGCCAGTTCGACAGGGGGCAACACTGAAGCTTTCTTT.

The chain has TRBV28 and TRBJ2-7; 9 positions match TRBD2. CDR1 and CDR2 (germline): MDHEN, SYDVKM. CDR3 size: 15 residues. V shed 7 bases, J shed 3 bases, and the junction held 10 bases outside the gene matches. This CDR3 reads CASIRVGGGGYEQYF. The DNA of the CDR3 is TGTGCCAGCATCCGTGTGGGCGGGGGGGGCTACGAGCAGTACTTC.

This chain connects TRBV7-2 to TRBJ1-5, with 8 bases matching TRBD1. The CDR3 covers 13 residues. Germline V gene data show CDR1 as SGHTA and CDR2 as FQGNSA. Trimming cost V 4 bases and J 4 bases; bases outside gene matches: 0. The CDR3 nucleotides read TGTGCCAGCAGCTGGGACAGGAATCAGCCCCAGCATTTT. This sequence encodes CASSWDRNQPQHF. Full variable domain (remainder filled in from reference TRBV7-2 and TRBJ1-5): GAGVSQSPSNKVTEKGKDVELRCDPISGHTALYWYRQSLGQGLEFLIYFQGNSAPDKSGLPSDRFSAERTGGSVSTLTIQRTQQEDSAVYLCASSWDRNQPQHFGDGTRLSIL.

The chain carries TRBV10-3 and TRBJ1-2; 8 bases align to TRBD1. V lost 3 bases, J lost 1 base, and 10 bases stayed unmatched. This CDR3 comprises 17 residues. Germline V gene lookup returns CDR1 ENHRY and CDR2 SYGVKD. CDR3 in DNA: TGTGCCATCAGTGATCAACAGGGGGGATCCTTTAACTATGGCTACACCTTC. Its protein product is CAISDQQGGSFNYGYTF.

The chain carries TRBV5-1 and TRBJ1-4, with D unresolved. Trimming pared 1 base from V and 0 bases from J, leaving 7 bases between. CDR3 length: 15 residues. CDR1 is SGHRS and CDR2 is YFSETQ in the germline V gene. CDR3 sequence: CASSLLPATNEKLFF. The CDR3, as DNA: TGCGCCAGCAGCTTGCTCCCCGCAACTAATGAAAAACTGTTTTTT.

This clone showed up just a few times. The gene calls are TRBV2 and TRBJ2-7, with TRBD1 identical over 7 bases. This CDR3 has 14 amino acids. Trimming took 0 bases from V and 3 from J; bases not matched to a gene: 2. The germline V gene has CDR1 SNHLY and CDR2 FYNNEI. CDR3 amino acids: CASSEARTGYEQYF. As DNA, the CDR3 is TGTGCCAGCAGTGAAGCGAGGACAGGCTACGAGCAGTACTTC.

V is TRBV4-1 and J is TRBJ2-1, with 12 bases matching TRBD2. The CDR3 consists of 16 residues. Germline V gene lookup returns CDR1 MGHRA and CDR2 YSYEKL. V was pared by 0 bases and J by 8 bases, with 5 bases of the junction left unmatched. The DNA for the CDR3 is TGCGCCAGCAGCCAAGATCGATCTAGCGGGAGGGATGAGCAGTTCTTC. This translates into CASSQDRSSGRDEQFF.

This rearrangement joins TRBV5-1 to TRBJ2-1; unclear D gene. The V gene's germline CDR1 is SGHRS and CDR2 YFSETQ. V dropped 4 bases and J dropped 5 bases, with 4 bases sitting between them. The CDR3 has 11 amino acids. This CDR3 reads CASSHNNEQFF. DNA of the CDR3: TGCGCCAGCAGCCACAACAATGAGCAGTTCTTC.

The chain couples TRBV29-1 to TRBJ2-6; D gene uncertain. V dropped 8 bases and J dropped 2 bases, with 7 bases sitting between them. The CDR3 totals 12 residues. Germline-derived CDR1 and CDR2 are SQVTM and ANQGSEA. This CDR3 reads CSPCTGANVLTF. CDR3 in DNA: TGCAGCCCCTGTACTGGGGCCAACGTCCTGACTTTC.

V and J are TRBV11-2 and TRBJ1-5; perhaps TRBD1 as D (6 bases). The CDR3 totals 16 residues. Germline assignment: CDR1 SGHAT and CDR2 FQNNGV. V lost 0 bases to trimming and J lost 5 bases, with 14 bases between them. The CDR3 here is CASSLDGSGVHQPQHF. DNA of the CDR3: TGTGCCAGCAGCTTAGATGGGTCAGGGGTTCATCAGCCCCAGCATTTT.

The chain carries TRBV7-6 and TRBJ2-5; 8 positions agree with TRBD1. Germline V gives CDR1 SGHVS, CDR2 FNYEAQ. Trimming at V came to 5 bases and at J to 5 bases, leaving 7 bases not matched to a gene. The CDR3 sequence is 14 residues long. The CDR3 region is CASSPDRGGETQYF. The CDR3 coding sequence is TGTGCCAGCAGCCCAGACAGGGGCGGGGAGACCCAGTACTTC.

The genes are TRBV27 and TRBJ2-3; 8 bases fit TRBD1. CDR3 length equals 18 residues. Unmatched junction bases numbered 19, after V lost 5 bases and J lost 6 bases. Per germline, CDR1 MNHEY and CDR2 SMNVEV (reference sequence). The DNA for the CDR3 is TGTGCCAGCAGTCAAACCCCTTCTCGACAGGGGCCCCGTGATACGCAGTATTTT. This sequence encodes CASSQTPSRQGPRDTQYF.

The CDR3 DNA reads as TGTGCCAGTAGTATGTTCGGGGGGCCAGGCACTGAAGCTTTCTTT. Amino acid sequence: CASSMFGGPGTEAFF. This rearrangement joins TRBV19 to TRBJ1-1; possibly TRBD1 for D (6 bases). The CDR3 covers 15 residues. Germline CDR1 and CDR2: LNHDA and SQIVND (reference sequence). V was trimmed by 3 bases and J by 4 bases, leaving 15 bases between them.

This chain uses TRBV5-1 with TRBJ2-7, with 9 nucleotides matching TRBD1. The trim removed 2 bases at V and 6 bases at J, leaving 6 bases unmatched. The CDR3 consists of 14 residues. Germline V lookup: CDR1 SGHRS, CDR2 YFSETQ. The CDR3 protein is CASSLPGQGSEQYF. The CDR3 DNA follows: TGCGCCAGCAGCTTACCGGGACAGGGATCCGAGCAGTACTTC.

The chain is built from TRBV11-3 and TRBJ2-3; TRBD1 is a possible D gene (5 bases). This CDR3 has 14 amino acids. Germline CDR1 reads SGHNT; CDR2 reads YENEEA. V was trimmed by 4 bases and J by 0 bases, leaving 8 bases between them. The CDR3 DNA follows: TGTGCCAGCAGCTATGGGGCTAGCACAGATACGCAGTATTTT. It is translated as CASSYGASTDTQYF.

The CDR3 DNA follows: TGTGCCAGCAGTGATTCGGGAGATACGCAGTATTTT. Amino acid sequence: CASSDSGDTQYF. This chain joins TRBV12-3 or TRBV12-4 and TRBJ2-3; no clear D. Trimming shortened V by 5 bases and J by 5 bases, and 8 bases separated the two germline ends. CDR3 size: 12 residues.

V gene TRBV12-3 or TRBV12-4 combines with J gene TRBJ1-2; tentatively, D is TRBD1 (5 bases). V lost 7 bases to trimming and J lost 4 bases, with 10 bases between them. This CDR3 has 12 residues. The CDR3 spells CASTPGGYGYTF. The CDR3 DNA follows: TGTGCCAGCACTCCCGGGGGCTATGGCTACACCTTC.

This clone was detected only once. The V call is TRBV11-3, the J call TRBJ1-1, with D possibly being TRBD1 (6 bases). V gave up 5 bases and J gave up 3 bases, with 10 bases separating them. CDR1 and CDR2 (germline): SGHNT, YENEEA. CDR3 length: 13 residues. The CDR3 sequence is CASSTDSYTEAFF. CDR3 nucleotide sequence: TGTGCCAGCAGCACGGACAGCTACACTGAAGCTTTCTTT.